These 27 T cell receptor beta chains came from one sample sequenced in a study of early T cells in non-severe SARS-CoV-2 infection. Via MiXCR, TCRdb re-called the 5' RACE reads, giving one row per CDR3 protein. The sample consists of tens of thousands of distinct CDR3 sequences, roughly 4.8% of them appearing once. The sample taken for sequencing was whole blood. These receptors were obtained from an adult who was a healthcare worker with PCR-confirmed SARS-CoV-2 infection or an uninfected control (not recorded which).

This clonotype was observed at least ten times. This chain links TRBV11-2 with TRBJ2-5; D is undetermined. V shed 5 bases and J shed 5 bases, with 12 bases lying between them. This CDR3 spans 13 amino acids. Germline CDR1 SGHAT, CDR2 FQNNGV. CDR3 loop: CASSVDSAETQYF. The DNA of the CDR3 is TGTGCCAGCAGCGTTGACTCCGCGGAGACCCAGTACTTC.

This clonotype was seen ten or more times. The chain combines TRBV2 with TRBJ1-5; D is uncertain. Germline V CDR1 and CDR2: SNHLY, FYNNEI. This CDR3 spans 13 amino acids. V gave up 4 bases and J gave up 1 base, with 5 bases separating them. CDR3 protein: CASSVNSNQPQHF. The DNA for the CDR3 is TGTGCCAGCAGTGTGAACAGCAATCAGCCCCAGCATTTT.

This clonotype was detected only a few times. V usage is TRBV4-1 and J usage is TRBJ2-1; D possibly uses TRBD1 or TRBD2 (6 bases each). Looked up from germline, CDR1 is MGHRA and CDR2 is YSYEKL. Trimming removed 1 base from V and 6 bases from J, with 10 bases in between. The CDR3 runs to 14 residues. CDR3 in DNA: TGCGCCAGCAGCCAAGGACTAGGGGGCAATGAGCAGTTCTTC. Residues: CASSQGLGGNEQFF.

This clonotype was seen many times. The rearrangement joins TRBV7-9 to TRBJ1-2, with D hard to call. The V and J ends lost 3 bases and 3 bases respectively, with 11 bases between them. This CDR3 has 14 amino acids. CDR1 SEHNR and CDR2 FQNEAQ come from the germline V gene (reference sequence). The CDR3 here is CASSFRERDYGYTF. The CDR3 DNA sequence: TGTGCCAGCAGCTTCCGGGAGAGGGACTATGGCTACACCTTC. Looking up the rest from reference TRBV7-9 and TRBJ1-2 gives the full variable domain: DTGVSQNPRHKITKRGQNVTFRCDPISEHNRLYWYRQTLGQGPEFLTYFQNEAQLEKSRLLSDRFSAERPKGSFSTLEIQRTEQGDSAMYLCASSFRERDYGYTFGSGTRLTVV.

This clonotype was detected ten times or more. This chain links TRBV20-1 with TRBJ2-3, with 10 bases matching TRBD2. The CDR3 is 15 residues long. CDR1 DFQATT and CDR2 SNEGSKA come from the germline V gene (reference sequence). V lost 1 base to trimming and J lost 9 bases; unmatched junction nucleotides: 10. CDR3 protein: CSARVGTSVSQTQYF. The CDR3 region has the DNA TGCAGTGCTAGAGTGGGGACTAGCGTCTCCCAGACGCAGTATTTT.

This clonotype was recorded at least ten times. V is TRBV3-1 and J is TRBJ2-3; a weak D match, TRBD2 (6 bases). Germline-derived CDR1 and CDR2 are LGHDT and YNNKEL (reference sequence). Trimming pared 1 base from V and 1 base from J, leaving 6 bases between. CDR3 length equals 14 residues. The CDR3 region has the DNA TGTGCCAGCAGCCAAGGACTAGGCACAGATACGCAGTATTTT. Its protein product is CASSQGLGTDTQYF.

This clonotype came up many times. The chain links TRBV12-3 or TRBV12-4 to TRBJ2-1; D remains ambiguous. V was shortened by 3 bases and J by 2 bases, with 14 bases between the two germline ends. The CDR3 extends over 16 amino acids. The CDR3 DNA reads as TGTGCCAGCAGTTTCCGGTCAGTCGGCACCTACAATGAGCAGTTCTTC. Protein product: CASSFRSVGTYNEQFF.

This clonotype was counted between two and nine times. V gene TRBV29-1 combines with J gene TRBJ1-1; possible D gene TRBD1, 5 bases. This CDR3 region has 13 residues. Germline V gene sequence: CDR1 SQVTM, CDR2 ANQGSEA. Between the trimmed V and J ends, which lost 6 bases and 0 bases, there was a span of 11 bases. The CDR3, as DNA: TGCAGCGTAGAGGGACGGCTGAACACTGAAGCTTTCTTT. Its translation is CSVEGRLNTEAFF. Supplemented by reference TRBV29-1 and TRBJ1-1, the full variable domain reads SAVISQKPSRDICQRGTSLTIQCQVDSQVTMMFWYRQQPGQSLTLIATANQGSEATYESGFVIDKFPISRPNLTFSTLTVSNMSPEDSSIYLCSVEGRLNTEAFFGQGTRLTVV.

In this sample, this clonotype turned up many times. The chain couples TRBV7-2 to TRBJ1-5; D is perhaps TRBD1 (6 bases). Deletions cut 5 bases from V and 5 bases from J, with 16 bases between. The CDR3 totals 15 residues. In germline, CDR1 is SGHTA, CDR2 FQGNSA. The chain's CDR3 is CASSPRAGADQPQHF. Here the CDR3 DNA reads TGTGCCAGCAGCCCACGGGCAGGGGCTGATCAGCCCCAGCATTTT.

The chain is built from TRBV20-1 and TRBJ2-3; possibly TRBD2 for D (6 bases). CDR1 DFQATT and CDR2 SNEGSKA come from the germline V gene (reference sequence). The CDR3 contains 15 residues. Trimming removed 1 base from V and 5 bases from J, with 16 bases in between. This CDR3 is CSARALSGSLDTQYF. CDR3 in DNA: TGCAGTGCTAGAGCCCTTAGCGGATCCTTAGATACGCAGTATTTT.

This clonotype was observed a few times. V usage is TRBV4-1 and J usage is TRBJ1-2; D uncertain. The CDR3 has 14 amino acids. Germline CDR1 and CDR2: MGHRA and YSYEKL. V shed 1 base and J shed 4 bases, with 10 bases lying between them. The CDR3, as DNA: TGCGCCAGCAGCCAAGGCTCGGCAGGCTATGGCTACACCTTC. Encoded protein: CASSQGSAGYGYTF.

This clonotype was recorded a few times. The V gene is TRBV2, the J gene TRBJ2-7; 7 bases fit TRBD1. The CDR3 spans 13 residues. Germline trimming cut 5 bases from V and 7 bases from J; bases unmatched to any gene: 8. Germline V gene sequence: CDR1 SNHLY, CDR2 FYNNEI. CDR3 DNA: TGTGCCAGCAGTCCCACAGCAGGGGGAGAGCAGTACTTC. Protein product: CASSPTAGGEQYF.

This clonotype was recorded at least ten times. The chain is built from TRBV7-2 and TRBJ2-5, with a weak D call TRBD2 (5 bases). V gave up 5 bases and J gave up 4 bases, with 11 bases separating them. The CDR3 covers 13 residues. Germline CDR1 reads SGHTA; CDR2 reads FQGNSA. The DNA of the CDR3 is TGTGCCAGCAGCCTTCGGAGGAGAGAGACCCAGTACTTC. It specifies CASSLRRRETQYF.

This clonotype was observed at least ten times. The J gene is TRBJ1-5, the V gene TRBV9; no reliable D call. Trimming pared 0 bases from V and 6 bases from J, leaving 7 bases between. The CDR3 covers 13 residues. Germline loops: CDR1 SGDLS, CDR2 YYNGEE. CDR3 in DNA: TGTGCCAGCAGCGTAGCTGACGGTCAGCCCCAGCATTTT. It translates to CASSVADGQPQHF.

This clonotype was found many times. J is TRBJ1-2 and V is TRBV5-1; tentative D call: TRBD1 (5 bases). This CDR3 contains 15 residues. Trimming removed 2 bases at V and 0 bases at J, with 11 bases between. Germline V gene data show CDR1 as SGHRS and CDR2 as YFSETQ. The CDR3 here is CASSFAGRTNYGYTF. The CDR3 DNA follows: TGCGCCAGCAGCTTTGCAGGGCGCACTAACTATGGCTACACCTTC.

On this clonotype: Being one base from a much bigger clone, this may be a read error. This rearrangement joins TRBV6-1 to TRBJ2-7; D tentatively reads TRBD1 or TRBD2 (5 bases each). Germline CDR1 and CDR2: MNHNS and SASEGT. The CDR3 contains 14 residues. V was pared by 4 bases and J by 1 base, with 11 bases between. The CDR3 reads CASSAGRSSYEQYF. The CDR3 DNA follows: TGTGCCAGCAGTGCGGGACGCTCGTCCTACGAGCAGTACTTC.

This clonotype has at least ten counts. V is TRBV6-1 and J is TRBJ2-2, with 13 positions matching TRBD2. V dropped 4 bases and J dropped 7; count of bases not matched to a gene: 12. This CDR3 spans 18 amino acids. The germline V gene encodes CDR1 MNHNS and CDR2 SASEGT. CDR3 in DNA: TGTGCCAGCAGTGTTTCTCGTACTAGCGGGAGGGAGGTCGGGGAGCTGTTTTTT. Amino acid sequence: CASSVSRTSGREVGELFF.

This clonotype was seen a few times. The chain carries TRBV3-1 and TRBJ2-7; 9 bases map to TRBD1. V trimming: 3 bases; J trimming: 8 bases; junction bases outside the gene matches: 14. The germline gives CDR1 LGHDT, CDR2 YNNKEL (reference sequence). The CDR3 totals 16 residues. The CDR3 DNA sequence: TGTGCCAGCAGCCATTACTCCGGGGACAGGGTCCCCCAGCAGTACTTC. Amino acid sequence: CASSHYSGDRVPQQYF.

In this sample, this clonotype turned up many times. This chain joins TRBV12-3 or TRBV12-4 and TRBJ2-3, with D hard to call. The CDR3 runs 12 residues. V was clipped by 3 bases and J by 1 base, with 2 bases between them. This CDR3 reads CASSFGTDTQYF. The CDR3 nucleotides are TGTGCCAGCAGTTTCGGCACAGATACGCAGTATTTT.

This clonotype has at least ten counts. V usage is TRBV29-1 and J usage is TRBJ2-1, with TRBD2 identical over 12 bases. V dropped 6 bases and J dropped 10; count of bases not matched to a gene: 10. The CDR3 has 14 amino acids. Germline CDR1 SQVTM, CDR2 ANQGSEA. The CDR3 DNA reads as TGCAGCGTCTACGGATGGACTAGCGGGACCGAGCAGTTCTTC. This gives the protein CSVYGWTSGTEQFF.

This clonotype was observed a few times. The rearrangement links TRBV5-4 to TRBJ2-1; the D gene is possibly TRBD2 (6 bases). CDR3 length: 14 residues. V was shortened by 1 base and J by 8 bases, with 13 bases between the two germline ends. CDR1 and CDR2 (germline): SGHNT, YYREEE (reference sequence). This CDR3 reads CASSLSVTRDEQFF. CDR3 bases: TGTGCCAGCAGCTTGAGTGTGACTAGAGATGAGCAGTTCTTC.

This clonotype was picked up many times. V and J are TRBV6-1 and TRBJ2-7; D might be TRBD2 (6 bases). V was shortened by 2 bases and J by 9 bases, with 17 bases between the two germline ends. Germline assignment: CDR1 MNHNS and CDR2 SASEGT. The CDR3 extends over 14 amino acids. The CDR3 reads CASSESGTPRGQYF. CDR3 in DNA: TGTGCCAGCAGTGAATCTGGGACTCCCCGGGGGCAGTACTTC.

This clonotype appeared many times. V and J are TRBV9 and TRBJ1-1; TRBD1 matches at 7 bases. The V gene end was trimmed by 2 bases and the J gene end by 6 bases; junction bases not matched to a gene: 1. The germline V gene encodes CDR1 SGDLS and CDR2 YYNGEE. The CDR3 extends over 12 amino acids. CDR3 loop: CASSVTGAEAFF. The DNA for the CDR3 is TGTGCCAGCAGCGTCACAGGGGCTGAAGCTTTCTTT. Drawing the rest from reference TRBV9 and TRBJ1-1, the complete variable domain is DSGVTQTPKHLITATGQRVTLRCSPRSGDLSVYWYQQSLDQGLQFLIQYYNGEERAKGNILERFSAQQFPDLHSELNLSSLELGDSALYFCASSVTGAEAFFGQGTRLTVV.

A few counts support this clonotype. The chain links TRBV21-1 to TRBJ2-5; the DNA was not used to check the table's D call, TRBD2. TRBV21-1 is noted as a pseudogene. This CDR3 is 16 amino acids long. CDR3 bases: TGTGCCAGCACCCACGCCGGGCTAGCGGGAGAAGAGACCCAGTACTTC. Encoded protein: CASTHAGLAGEETQYF.

This clonotype was detected ten times or more. V usage is TRBV19 and J usage is TRBJ1-5; D gene uncertain. The CDR3 is 14 amino acids. Germline values: CDR1 LNHDA, CDR2 SQIVND (reference sequence). V shed 5 bases and J shed 4 bases, with 12 bases lying between them. Here the CDR3 DNA reads TGTGCCAGTAGTTTTTCCGCAGTAAATCAGCCCCAGCATTTT. Translation: CASSFSAVNQPQHF. Together with reference TRBV19 and TRBJ1-5, the CDR3 gives the full variable domain: DGGITQSPKYLFRKEGQNVTLSCEQNLNHDAMYWYRQDPGQGLRLIYYSQIVNDFQKGDIAEGYSVSREKKESFPLTVTSAQKNPTAFYLCASSFSAVNQPQHFGDGTRLSIL.

V gene TRBV27 combines with J gene TRBJ2-2; the match to TRBD2 covers 10 bases. Trimming removed 5 bases from V and 4 bases from J; junction bases left unmatched: 4. Germline lookup yields CDR1 MNHEY and CDR2 SMNVEV (reference sequence). The CDR3 covers 15 residues. The chain's CDR3 is CASSRRLAGTGELFF. DNA of the CDR3: TGTGCCAGCAGTAGGAGACTAGCGGGCACCGGGGAGCTGTTTTTT.

This clonotype has only a few counts. This chain uses TRBV12-3 or TRBV12-4 with TRBJ1-2; the D is unclear. V lost 7 bases and J 3 bases, leaving 12 bases between the germline ends. This CDR3 is 13 amino acids long. The CDR3 bases are TGTGCCAGCACCTTATCGCCTTACTATGGCTACACCTTC. Its translation: CASTLSPYYGYTF.